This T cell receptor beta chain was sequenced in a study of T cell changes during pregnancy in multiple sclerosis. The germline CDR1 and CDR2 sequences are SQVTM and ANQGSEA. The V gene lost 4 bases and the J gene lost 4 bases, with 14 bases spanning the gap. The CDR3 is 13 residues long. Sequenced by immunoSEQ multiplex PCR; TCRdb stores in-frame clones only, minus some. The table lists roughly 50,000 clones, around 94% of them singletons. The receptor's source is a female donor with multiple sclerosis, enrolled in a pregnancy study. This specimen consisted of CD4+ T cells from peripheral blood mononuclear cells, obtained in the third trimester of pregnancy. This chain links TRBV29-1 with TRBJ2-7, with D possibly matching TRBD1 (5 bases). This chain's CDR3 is CSVAWQGGYEQYF. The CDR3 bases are TGCAGCGTTGCATGGCAGGGTGGGTACGAGCAGTACTTC.